The 23 T cell receptor beta chains given below trace back to one sample, sequenced in a study of blood T cell repertoires in COVID-19. Clones were sequenced by immunoSEQ multiplex PCR, and TCRdb holds only the in-frame ones, with some missing. Of 65,000 to 95,000 clones listed, roughly 90% are singletons. The source material was peripheral blood. The receptors were sampled from a man aged 45-65 years with active COVID-19.

The chain combines TRBV25-1 with TRBJ2-2; TRBD2 matches 9 bases. The CDR3 is 16 residues long. V dropped 5 bases and J dropped 1; count of bases not matched to a gene: 5. Germline CDR1 is MGHDK and CDR2 is SYGVNS. CDR3 bases: TGTGCCAGCAGTCGTGAGCGGGGGGTGAACACCGGGGAGCTGTTTTTT. Translating gives CASSRERGVNTGELFF. Complete variable domain (other parts from reference TRBV25-1 and TRBJ2-2): EADIYQTPRYLVIGTGKKITLECSQTMGHDKMYWYQQDPGMELHLIHYSYGVNSTEKGDLSSESTVSRIRTEHFPLTLESARPSHTSQYLCASSRERGVNTGELFFGEGSRLTVL.

This chain connects TRBV27 to TRBJ1-6; D perhaps matches TRBD1 (6 bases). CDR1 is MNHEY, CDR2 SMNVEV, per germline (reference sequence). V lost 10 bases and J lost 8, with 21 bases in between. This CDR3 region has 15 residues. The CDR3 loop reads CATSPGGSRYSPLHF. The CDR3 DNA reads as TGTGCCACCTCACCGGGGGGCAGCCGATATTCACCCCTCCACTTT.

This rearrangement joins TRBV19 to TRBJ2-2; 12 nucleotides match TRBD1. Germline CDR1 is LNHDA and CDR2 is SQIVND (reference sequence). V lost 4 bases, J lost 0 bases, and 6 bases stayed unmatched. This CDR3 region has 18 residues. The CDR3 DNA reads TGTGCCAGTAGTAACCGGGACAGGGGGCGGCCGAACACCGGGGAGCTGTTTTTT. It codes for CASSNRDRGRPNTGELFF.

This rearrangement joins TRBV28 to TRBJ2-7; tentatively, D is TRBD1 (6 bases). The CDR3 is made up of 17 amino acids. Trimming removed 8 bases at V and 6 bases at J, with 29 bases between. Looked up from germline, CDR1 is MDHEN and CDR2 is SYDVKM. The CDR3 DNA sequence: TGTGCCAGCCACTACGGGGCAGGGGTGGTATCGGAACGCGAGCAGTACTTC. Translating it yields CASHYGAGVVSEREQYF.

This chain joins TRBV10-2 and TRBJ1-1; TRBD1 matches at 9 bases. Trimming removed 8 bases from V and 4 bases from J; junction bases left unmatched: 11. Per the germline V gene, CDR1 is WSHSY and CDR2 is SAAADI. There are 15 residues in the CDR3. The CDR3 spells CASWGQGPVGTEAFF. Written as DNA, the CDR3 is TGCGCCAGCTGGGGACAGGGACCCGTGGGCACTGAAGCTTTCTTT.

This clone appeared a single time. This chain joins TRBV5-6 and TRBJ2-5; D is unclear. Germline CDR1 is SGHDT and CDR2 is YYEEEE. Trimming took off 6 bases at V and 5 bases at J, with 11 bases between the two ends. CDR3 length: 12 residues. CDR3 coding DNA: TGTGCCAGCAACCTACCCAGGGAGACCCAGTACTTC. Translation gives CASNLPRETQYF.

V is TRBV15 and J is TRBJ1-1; 10 nucleotides align to TRBD1. The germline CDR1 and CDR2 sequences are LNHNV and YYDKDF (reference sequence). This CDR3 has 15 residues. V shed 2 bases, J shed 5 bases, and the junction held 5 bases outside the gene matches. As DNA, the CDR3 is TGTGCCACCAGCAGACCCTGGACAGGGGGGACTGAAGCTTTCTTT. It encodes CATSRPWTGGTEAFF. The variable domain in full, completed from reference TRBV15 and TRBJ1-1, reads DAMVIQNPRYQVTQFGKPVTLSCSQTLNHNVMYWYQQKSSQAPKLLFHYYDKDFNNEADTPDNFQSRRPNTSFCFLDIRSPGLGDTAMYLCATSRPWTGGTEAFFGQGTRLTVV.

The V and J genes are TRBV19 and TRBJ1-3; tentatively, D is TRBD1 (6 bases). CDR3 length: 15 amino acids. Germline values: CDR1 LNHDA, CDR2 SQIVND (reference sequence). Trimming removed 4 bases from V and 4 bases from J, with 14 bases in between. CDR3 bases: TGTGCCAGTAGTACAGGGGCGTATACGGGAAACACCATATATTTT. Protein: CASSTGAYTGNTIYF.

The chain has TRBV2 and TRBJ2-2; D might be TRBD2 (5 bases). The CDR3 sequence is 15 residues long. Trimming removed 6 bases from V and 5 bases from J, with 16 bases in between. Germline V gene lookup returns CDR1 SNHLY and CDR2 FYNNEI. The DNA of the CDR3 is TGTGCCAGCAGACCCCTAGGGAGTTCGACCGGGGAGCTGTTTTTT. Translating gives CASRPLGSSTGELFF.

This chain joins TRBV19 and TRBJ2-6, with D maybe TRBD2 (5 bases). V was clipped by 4 bases and J by 0 bases, with 16 bases between them. There are 18 residues in the CDR3. Germline values: CDR1 LNHDA, CDR2 SQIVND (reference sequence). The CDR3, as DNA: TGTGCCAGTAGTAACCGACTGTCAGACTACTCTGGGGCCAACGTCCTGACTTTC. Its translation is CASSNRLSDYSGANVLTF.

The rearrangement links TRBV18 to TRBJ1-5; maybe TRBD1 (5 bases). This CDR3 has 13 amino acids. With 5 bases removed from V and 5 bases from J, the gap between germline ends came to 10 bases. The V gene's germline CDR1 is KGHSH and CDR2 LQKENI. The CDR3 region has the DNA TGTGCCAGCTCATTGGGGCTTGATCAGCCCCAGCATTTT. Translation gives CASSLGLDQPQHF.

DNA for the CDR3: TGTGCCACCAGTGACAGTGGCACAGATACGCAGTATTTT. It is translated as CATSDSGTDTQYF. The chain links TRBV24-1 to TRBJ2-3, with D hard to call. Germline V lookup: CDR1 KGHDR, CDR2 SFDVKD. The CDR3 is 13 amino acids. V gave up 4 bases and J gave up 1 base, with 5 bases separating them.

This clone showed up just once. The chain links TRBV9 to TRBJ2-7; TRBD1 aligns across 7 bases. The CDR3 runs to 13 residues. Germline CDR1 and CDR2: SGDLS and YYNGEE. The V and J ends lost 0 bases and 5 bases, in that order; junction bases with no gene match: 2. The CDR3 reads CASSVGQGHEQYF. The CDR3 bases are TGTGCCAGCAGCGTAGGACAGGGCCACGAGCAGTACTTC.

The chain carries TRBV21-1 and TRBJ2-6; the D call TRBD2 from the table was never checked on the DNA. TRBV21-1 is designated a pseudogene. The CDR3 sequence is 15 residues long. DNA for the CDR3: TGTGCCAGCAGGCCAAGACTCTCTGGGGCCAACGTCCTGACTTTC. It codes for CASRPRLSGANVLTF.

The V gene is TRBV11-2, the J gene TRBJ1-4; tentatively, D is TRBD1 (5 bases). This CDR3 contains 14 residues. The V gene's germline CDR1 is SGHAT and CDR2 FQNNGV. Trimming took 7 bases from V and 7 from J, leaving 16 bases between them. The CDR3 DNA is TGTGCCAGCACCCGGACACCTGTTGGTGAAAAACTGTTTTTT. The encoded protein is CASTRTPVGEKLFF. Filled out from reference TRBV11-2 and TRBJ1-4, the complete variable domain reads EAGVAQSPRYKIIEKRQSVAFWCNPISGHATLYWYQQILGQGPKLLIQFQNNGVVDDSQLPKDRFSAERLKGVDSTLKIQPAKLEDSAVYLCASTRTPVGEKLFFGSGTQLSVL.

This rearrangement joins TRBV11-3 to TRBJ1-2; D uncertain. The CDR3 loop spans 12 amino acids. Germline V gene data show CDR1 as SGHNT and CDR2 as YENEEA. V lost 5 bases to trimming and J lost 12 bases, with 16 bases between them. Here the CDR3 reads CASSMSTLGHTF. CDR3 DNA: TGTGCCAGCAGCATGTCGACTTTGGGTCACACCTTC.

This clone was observed a handful of times. The chain links TRBV2 to TRBJ1-1; D not certain. The germline gives CDR1 SNHLY, CDR2 FYNNEI. Trimming stripped 2 bases from V and 1 base from J, with 8 bases between. This CDR3 region has 14 residues. CDR3 DNA sequence: TGTGCCAGCAGTGAATGGGCAGGGAACACTGAAGCTTTCTTT. This gives the protein CASSEWAGNTEAFF.

This rearrangement joins TRBV12-3 or TRBV12-4 to TRBJ1-2; D is undetermined. V was clipped by 5 bases and J by 7 bases, with 11 bases between them. The CDR3 covers 12 residues. The CDR3 DNA reads as TGTGCCAGCAGTCAAGACTTTGCTGGCTACACCTTC. This codes for CASSQDFAGYTF.

This chain uses TRBV5-4 with TRBJ2-1; possible D gene TRBD2, 5 bases. Trimming took 0 bases from V and 9 from J, leaving 10 bases between them. CDR1 is SGHNT and CDR2 is YYREEE in the germline V gene (reference sequence). CDR3 size: 13 residues. The CDR3 bases are TGTGCCAGCAGCTTGGATCAGGCGGGTGAGCAGTTCTTC. Protein sequence: CASSLDQAGEQFF.

This chain joins TRBV28 and TRBJ1-3; TRBD1 matches 7 bases. V gave up 6 bases and J gave up 0 bases; unmatched junction bases: 5. The germline CDR1 and CDR2 sequences are MDHEN and SYDVKM. The length of the CDR3 is 15 residues. The CDR3 DNA sequence: TGTGCCAGCAGGGGACAGACGCACTCTGGAAACACCATATATTTT. It yields the protein CASRGQTHSGNTIYF.

The chain combines TRBV9 with TRBJ2-5; 8 nucleotides agree with TRBD1. The CDR3 loop spans 15 amino acids. Germline trimming cut 2 bases from V and 4 bases from J; bases unmatched to any gene: 7. Germline values: CDR1 SGDLS, CDR2 YYNGEE. The CDR3 DNA follows: TGTGCCAGCAGCGTTGACGACAGGGGAGGAGAGACCCAGTACTTC. Protein: CASSVDDRGGETQYF.

The genes are TRBV7-3 and TRBJ1-2; 7 bases agree with TRBD1. Germline V gene data show CDR1 as SGHTA and CDR2 as FQGTGA. Trimming removed 3 bases from V and 7 bases from J; junction bases left unmatched: 5. The CDR3 totals 13 residues. The CDR3 DNA reads as TGTGCCAGCAGCTTCCTAGGGGGCTCTGGCTACACCTTC. Encoded protein: CASSFLGGSGYTF.

V usage is TRBV5-6 and J usage is TRBJ2-6, with a tentative D call TRBD2 (5 bases). V was shortened by 3 bases and J by 4 bases, with 20 bases between the two germline ends. The CDR3 loop spans 18 amino acids. Germline V lookup: CDR1 SGHDT, CDR2 YYEEEE. The CDR3 bases are TGTGCCAGCAGCTCGAGGGTAGCACTTAAACCCGGGGCCAACGTCCTGACTTTC. It is translated as CASSSRVALKPGANVLTF.